This TCR beta chain comes out of a study of blood T cell repertoires in COVID-19. For the study at large: T cells, B-cell-depleted T cells, or PBMCs provided the cDNA or gDNA that served as material.

Methods used by the authors: Reference gene primer amplification gave nucleated cell count estimates. Sequencing was performed with immunoSEQ multiplex PCR; in TCRdb, only in-frame clones are kept and a portion is missing. V and J calls and clone size are given by that table; D and trimming were obtained from the DNA. The sample has about 170,000 clones, approximately 81% seen once; the top ten hold roughly 15%. J was trimmed by 3 bases and V by 6 bases; bases with no gene match: 8. The CDR3 sequence is 15 residues long. CDR1 is MNHEY, CDR2 SMNVEV, per germline (reference sequence). The chain has TRBV27 and TRBJ2-1, with 7 bases lining up with TRBD1. Sequenced: peripheral blood. This receptor was identified in a woman in her 70s with COVID-19, enrolled during active disease. CDR3 coding DNA: TGTGCCAGCAGGAGTTTACAGGGGTTCTACAATGAGCAGTTCTTC. The encoded protein is CASRSLQGFYNEQFF.